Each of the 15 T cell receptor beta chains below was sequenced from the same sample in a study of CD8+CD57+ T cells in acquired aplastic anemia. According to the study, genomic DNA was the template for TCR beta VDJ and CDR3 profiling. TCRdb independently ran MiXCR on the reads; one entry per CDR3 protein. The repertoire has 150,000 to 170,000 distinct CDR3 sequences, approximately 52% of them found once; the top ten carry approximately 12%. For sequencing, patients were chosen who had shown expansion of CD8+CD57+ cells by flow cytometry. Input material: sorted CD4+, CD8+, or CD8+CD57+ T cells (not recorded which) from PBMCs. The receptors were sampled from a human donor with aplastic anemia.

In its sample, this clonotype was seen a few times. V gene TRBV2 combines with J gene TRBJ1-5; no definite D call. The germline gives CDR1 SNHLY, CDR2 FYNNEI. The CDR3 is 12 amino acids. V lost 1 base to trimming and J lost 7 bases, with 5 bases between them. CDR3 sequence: CASSEGRQPQHF. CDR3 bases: TGTGCCAGCAGTGAAGGACGGCAGCCCCAGCATTTT.

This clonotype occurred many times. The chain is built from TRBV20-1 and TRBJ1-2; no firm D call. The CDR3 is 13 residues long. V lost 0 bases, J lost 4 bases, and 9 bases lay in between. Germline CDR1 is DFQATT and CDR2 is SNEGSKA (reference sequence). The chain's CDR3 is CSARDRGIYGYTF. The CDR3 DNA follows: TGCAGTGCTAGAGATCGGGGTATCTATGGCTACACCTTC.

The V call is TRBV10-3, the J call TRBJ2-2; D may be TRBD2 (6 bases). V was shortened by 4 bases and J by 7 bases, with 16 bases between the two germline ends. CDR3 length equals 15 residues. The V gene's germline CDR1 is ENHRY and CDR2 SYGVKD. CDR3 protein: CAISGVGPRGGELFF. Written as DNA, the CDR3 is TGTGCCATCAGTGGTGTGGGACCGCGGGGCGGGGAGCTGTTTTTT.

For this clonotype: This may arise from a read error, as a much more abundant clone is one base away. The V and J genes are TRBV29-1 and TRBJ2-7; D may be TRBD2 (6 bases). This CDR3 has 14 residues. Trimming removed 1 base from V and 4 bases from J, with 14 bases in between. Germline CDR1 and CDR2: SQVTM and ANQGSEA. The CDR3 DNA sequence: TGCAGCGTTGAAGTGGGAGACGGGGGATACGAGCAGTACTTC. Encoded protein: CSVEVGDGGYEQYF.

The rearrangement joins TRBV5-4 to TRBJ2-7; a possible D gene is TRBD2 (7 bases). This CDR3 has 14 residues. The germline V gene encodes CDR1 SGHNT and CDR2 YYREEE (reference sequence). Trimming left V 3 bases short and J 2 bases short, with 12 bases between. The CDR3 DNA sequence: TGTGCCAGCAGCTCCACAGGGAGGGCCTACGAGCAGTACTTC. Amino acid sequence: CASSSTGRAYEQYF.

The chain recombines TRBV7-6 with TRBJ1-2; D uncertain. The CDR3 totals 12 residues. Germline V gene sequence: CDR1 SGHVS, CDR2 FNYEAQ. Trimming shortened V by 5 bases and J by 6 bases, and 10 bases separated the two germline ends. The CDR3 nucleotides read TGTGCCAGCAGCGTAGATGCCAATGGCTACACCTTC. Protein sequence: CASSVDANGYTF.

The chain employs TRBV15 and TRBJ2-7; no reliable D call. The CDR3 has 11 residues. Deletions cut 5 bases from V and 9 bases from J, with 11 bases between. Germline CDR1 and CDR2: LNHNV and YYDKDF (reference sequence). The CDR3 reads CATSGVSGQYF. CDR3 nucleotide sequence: TGTGCCACCAGCGGGGTTTCAGGGCAGTACTTC.

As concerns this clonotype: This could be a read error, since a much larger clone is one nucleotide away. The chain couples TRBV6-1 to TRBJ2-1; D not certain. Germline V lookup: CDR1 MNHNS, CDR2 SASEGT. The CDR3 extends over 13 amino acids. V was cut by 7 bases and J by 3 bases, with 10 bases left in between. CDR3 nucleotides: TGTGCCAGCATCGTGACAAACTACAATGAGCAGTTCTTC. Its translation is CASIVTNYNEQFF.

This CDR3 reads CASSDPTGPLNEKLFF. The CDR3 nucleotides read TGTGCCAGCAGTGACCCGACCGGGCCACTTAATGAAAAACTGTTTTTT. The chain employs TRBV2 and TRBJ1-4; D unresolved. Looked up from germline, CDR1 is SNHLY and CDR2 is FYNNEI. The V gene lost 3 bases and the J gene lost 4 bases, with 15 bases spanning the gap. This CDR3 comprises 16 residues.

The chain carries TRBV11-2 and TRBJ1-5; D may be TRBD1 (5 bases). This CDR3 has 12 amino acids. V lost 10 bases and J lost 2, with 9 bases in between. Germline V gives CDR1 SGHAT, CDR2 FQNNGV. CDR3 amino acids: CATGDGNQPQHF. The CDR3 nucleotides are TGTGCCACCGGGGACGGCAATCAGCCCCAGCATTTT.

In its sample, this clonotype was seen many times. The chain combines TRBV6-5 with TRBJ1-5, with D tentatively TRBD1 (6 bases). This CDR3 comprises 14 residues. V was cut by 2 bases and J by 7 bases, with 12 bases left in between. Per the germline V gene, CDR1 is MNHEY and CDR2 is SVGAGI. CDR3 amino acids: CASSYVKQGQPQHF. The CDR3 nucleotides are TGTGCCAGCAGTTACGTCAAACAGGGACAGCCCCAGCATTTT.

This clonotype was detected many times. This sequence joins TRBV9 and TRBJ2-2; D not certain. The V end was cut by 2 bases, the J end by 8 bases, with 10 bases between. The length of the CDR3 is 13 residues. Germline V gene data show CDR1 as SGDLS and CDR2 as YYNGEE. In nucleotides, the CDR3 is TGTGCCAGCAGCGTCCAAGGAAGGGGGGAGCTGTTTTTT. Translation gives CASSVQGRGELFF.

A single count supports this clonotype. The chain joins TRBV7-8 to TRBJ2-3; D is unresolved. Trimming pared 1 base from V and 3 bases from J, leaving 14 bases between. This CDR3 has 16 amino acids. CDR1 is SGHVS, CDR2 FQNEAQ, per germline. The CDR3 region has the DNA TGTGCCAGCAGCTTAGGACACTTCCGAGAGACAGATACGCAGTATTTT. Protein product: CASSLGHFRETDTQYF.

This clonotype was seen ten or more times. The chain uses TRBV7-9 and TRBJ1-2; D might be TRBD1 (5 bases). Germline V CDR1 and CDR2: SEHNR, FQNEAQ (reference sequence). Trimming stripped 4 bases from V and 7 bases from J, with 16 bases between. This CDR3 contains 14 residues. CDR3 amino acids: CASSSGQGQGGYTF. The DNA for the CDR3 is TGTGCCAGCAGCTCTGGTCAGGGCCAGGGTGGCTACACCTTC.

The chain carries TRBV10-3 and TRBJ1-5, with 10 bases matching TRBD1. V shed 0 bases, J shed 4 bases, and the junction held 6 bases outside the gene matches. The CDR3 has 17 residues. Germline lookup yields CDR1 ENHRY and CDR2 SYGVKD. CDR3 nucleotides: TGTGCCATCAGTGAGTCGAGAGGGGACAGGGGTAATCAGCCCCAGCATTTT. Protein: CAISESRGDRGNQPQHF.